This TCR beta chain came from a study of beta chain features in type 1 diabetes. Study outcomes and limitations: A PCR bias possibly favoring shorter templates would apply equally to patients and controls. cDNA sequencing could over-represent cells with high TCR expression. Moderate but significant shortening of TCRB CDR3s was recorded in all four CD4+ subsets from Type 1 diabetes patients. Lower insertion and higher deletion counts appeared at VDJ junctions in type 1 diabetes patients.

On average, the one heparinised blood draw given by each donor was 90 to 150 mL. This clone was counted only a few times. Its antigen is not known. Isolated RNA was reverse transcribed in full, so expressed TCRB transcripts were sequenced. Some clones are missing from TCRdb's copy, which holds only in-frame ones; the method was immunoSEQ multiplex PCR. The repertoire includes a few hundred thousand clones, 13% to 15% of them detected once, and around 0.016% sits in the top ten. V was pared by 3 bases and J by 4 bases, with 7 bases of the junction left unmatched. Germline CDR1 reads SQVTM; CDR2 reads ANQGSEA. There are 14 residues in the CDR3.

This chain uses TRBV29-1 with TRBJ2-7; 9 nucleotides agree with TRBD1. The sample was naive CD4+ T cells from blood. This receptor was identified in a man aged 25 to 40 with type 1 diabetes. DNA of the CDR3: TGCAGCGTTGATAAGACAGGGGGAAAGTACGAGCAGTACTTC. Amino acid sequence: CSVDKTGGKYEQYF.